These 27 T cell receptor beta chains came from one sample sequenced in a study of cytomegalovirus exposure and HLA in healthy donors. Both 60 Vbeta primers and 13 Jbeta primers went into the PCR. Sequencing was performed with immunoSEQ multiplex PCR; in TCRdb, only in-frame clones are kept and a portion is missing. The sample includes some 110,000 clones, approximately 70% seen only once; the top ten take roughly 8.6%. Material for sequencing was PBMCs. The receptors were sampled from a woman in her 40s in good health and CMV-seropositive.

The chain has TRBV7-9 and TRBJ1-2; the D gene is possibly TRBD1 (6 bases). V was trimmed by 5 bases and J by 3 bases, leaving 10 bases between them. The CDR3 extends over 13 amino acids. Germline CDR1 is SEHNR and CDR2 is FQNEAQ (reference sequence). The CDR3 DNA reads as TGTGCCAGCAGCCCGTCAGGGGACTATGGCTACACCTTC. This translates into CASSPSGDYGYTF. Filled out from reference TRBV7-9 and TRBJ1-2, the complete variable domain reads DTGVSQNPRHKITKRGQNVTFRCDPISEHNRLYWYRQTLGQGPEFLTYFQNEAQLEKSRLLSDRFSAERPKGSFSTLEIQRTEQGDSAMYLCASSPSGDYGYTFGSGTRLTVV.

In nucleotides, the CDR3 is TGTGCCTGGAAGGTCGGGGACACTGAAGCTTTCTTT. Translation: CAWKVGDTEAFF. V gene TRBV30 combines with J gene TRBJ1-1; no clear D. Per the germline V gene, CDR1 is GTSNPN and CDR2 is SVGIG (reference sequence). This CDR3 has 12 amino acids. V was clipped by 4 bases and J by 3 bases, with 9 bases between them. The entire variable domain, with the rest obtained from reference TRBV30 and TRBJ1-1, is as follows: SQTIHQWPATLVQPVGSPLSLECTVEGTSNPNLYWYRQAAGRGLQLLFYSVGIGQISSEVPQNLSASRPQDRQFILSSKKLLLSDSGFYLCAWKVGDTEAFFGQGTRLTVV.

The V call is TRBV5-6, the J call TRBJ1-1; the match to TRBD1 covers 7 bases. V dropped 3 bases and J dropped 12; count of bases not matched to a gene: 17. CDR1 and CDR2 (germline): SGHDT, YYEEEE. CDR3 length: 15 amino acids. The CDR3 sequence is CASSSDPDRPFRTFF. The CDR3 DNA reads as TGTGCCAGCAGCTCCGACCCGGACAGGCCCTTTAGGACTTTCTTT.

A few counts support this clone. This rearrangement joins TRBV4-2 to TRBJ2-1, with 10 bases identical to TRBD2. The V segment lost 0 bases and the J segment 5 bases; nucleotides outside the gene matches: 1. The CDR3 loop spans 15 amino acids. Germline-derived CDR1 and CDR2 are LGHNA and YNFKEQ. CDR3 sequence (DNA): TGTGCCAGCAGCCAAGAACTAGCGGGGAACAATGAGCAGTTCTTC. This gives the protein CASSQELAGNNEQFF.

This clone was picked up a small number of times. The chain couples TRBV7-9 to TRBJ1-2; 7 nucleotides line up with TRBD1. The CDR3 is 16 amino acids. Germline-derived CDR1 and CDR2 are SEHNR and FQNEAQ (reference sequence). V shed 6 bases, J shed 8 bases, and the junction held 18 bases outside the gene matches. The CDR3 spells CASSYLDRDSWEGYTF. The CDR3 bases are TGTGCCAGCAGTTACCTCGACCGGGACAGCTGGGAGGGCTACACCTTC. The variable domain in full, with the rest retrieved from reference TRBV7-9 and TRBJ1-2, is DTGVSQNPRHKITKRGQNVTFRCDPISEHNRLYWYRQTLGQGPEFLTYFQNEAQLEKSRLLSDRFSAERPKGSFSTLEIQRTEQGDSAMYLCASSYLDRDSWEGYTFGSGTRLTVV.

This clone showed up just once. The rearrangement uses TRBV19 and TRBJ2-5; D is uncertain. The J call may be mistaken, given a closer DNA end match to TRBJ2-7. The germline CDR1 and CDR2 sequences are LNHDA and SQIVND (reference sequence). The CDR3 contains 15 residues. The CDR3 DNA reads as TGTGCCAGTAGTATAGTATTGTTTGGGGACTACGAGCAGTACTTC. It is translated as CASSIVLFGDYEQYF.

The chain is built from TRBV27 and TRBJ1-2; 10 bases agree with TRBD1. The CDR3 is 18 residues long. J gave up 5 bases and V 7 bases, and 19 bases lay outside the gene matches. Germline-derived CDR1 and CDR2 are MNHEY and SMNVEV (reference sequence). Here the CDR3 DNA reads TGTGCCAGCACCCCGCGGGCGGGGACAGGGGAGTCTCCTTATGGCTACACCTTC. Protein sequence: CASTPRAGTGESPYGYTF.

This clone has a single count. The chain recombines TRBV6-5 with TRBJ2-5, with TRBD1 identical over 7 bases. V dropped 2 bases and J dropped 3; count of bases not matched to a gene: 6. In germline, CDR1 is MNHEY, CDR2 SVGAGI. There are 15 residues in the CDR3. CDR3 coding DNA: TGTGCCAGCAGTTACAGACAGGGTGGGGAAGAGACCCAGTACTTC. It translates to CASSYRQGGEETQYF.

The rearrangement uses TRBV19 and TRBJ2-6, with D maybe TRBD2 (7 bases). Germline V gives CDR1 LNHDA, CDR2 SQIVND (reference sequence). The V and J ends lost 5 bases and 3 bases respectively, with 14 bases between them. This CDR3 spans 16 amino acids. In DNA, the CDR3 is TGTGCCAGTAGTGGGAGGGGGGGGGTTGGGGCCAACGTCCTGACTTTC. Encoded protein: CASSGRGGVGANVLTF.

This clone was detected a few times. The V and J genes are TRBV6-4 and TRBJ2-2; 9 positions agree with TRBD1. CDR3 length: 15 residues. Per the germline V gene, CDR1 is MRHNA and CDR2 is SNTAGT. Losses at the gene ends were 6 bases for V and 6 bases for J; bases not matched to a gene: 8. CDR3 sequence reads: CASSRDRDSAGELFF. The CDR3 region has the DNA TGTGCCAGCAGCCGGGACAGGGATAGCGCCGGGGAGCTGTTTTTT.

In regard to this clone: At one boundary the junction diverges from the germline segment, which might be a read error. The chain employs TRBV6-6 and TRBJ1-2; D is unresolved. The CDR3 runs to 10 residues. Germline assignment: CDR1 MNHNY and CDR2 SVGAGI (reference sequence). The CDR3: CASSYPYSIF. The CDR3 nucleotides are TGTGCCAGCAGTTACCCGTACTCGATTTTC.

The chain uses TRBV9 and TRBJ2-2; 7 bases align to TRBD1. The CDR3 has 15 residues. V shed 3 bases and J 3 bases; nucleotides not matched to a gene: 5. Germline assignment: CDR1 SGDLS and CDR2 YYNGEE. CDR3 protein: CASSGRTGDTGELFF. The CDR3 region has the DNA TGTGCCAGCAGCGGGCGGACAGGCGACACCGGGGAGCTGTTTTTT.

This clone came up a few times. The V gene is TRBV14, the J gene TRBJ2-4, with a possible D match to TRBD2 (5 bases). Germline V gene sequence: CDR1 SGHDN, CDR2 FVKESK. V lost 3 bases and J 0 bases, leaving 15 bases between the germline ends. CDR3 length: 17 amino acids. CDR3 sequence (DNA): TGTGCCAGCAGCCATAACCGGGATCCCATAGCCAAAAACATTCAGTACTTC. Protein: CASSHNRDPIAKNIQYF.

The CDR3 is CASSPRQAGNTIYF. The CDR3 DNA follows: TGTGCCAGCAGCCCCCGACAGGCGGGAAACACCATATATTTT. V is TRBV9 and J is TRBJ1-3; possibly TRBD1 for D (6 bases). Looked up from germline, CDR1 is SGDLS and CDR2 is YYNGEE. CDR3 size: 14 residues. Trimming took off 4 bases at V and 4 bases at J, with 12 bases between the two ends.

V gene TRBV19 combines with J gene TRBJ1-2; tentative D call: TRBD1 (5 bases). In germline, CDR1 is LNHDA, CDR2 SQIVND (reference sequence). The CDR3 has 12 amino acids. The V and J ends lost 9 bases and 2 bases respectively, with 10 bases between them. The CDR3 is CASGGRNYGYTF. In DNA, the CDR3 is TGTGCCAGCGGGGGGAGGAACTATGGCTACACCTTC.

This clone was observed a single time. The chain employs TRBV28 and TRBJ1-5, with D perhaps TRBD1 (5 bases). V dropped 3 bases and J dropped 6 bases, with 12 bases sitting between them. The V gene's germline CDR1 is MDHEN and CDR2 SYDVKM. The length of the CDR3 is 14 residues. The CDR3 sequence: CASSFQGSGQPQHF. The CDR3 nucleotides read TGTGCCAGCAGTTTCCAGGGTTCGGGTCAGCCCCAGCATTTT. The whole variable domain, filled in from reference TRBV28 and TRBJ1-5, reads DVKVTQSSRYLVKRTGEKVFLECVQDMDHENMFWYRQDPGLGLRLIYFSYDVKMKEKGDIPEGYSVSREKKERFSLILESASTNQTSMYLCASSFQGSGQPQHFGDGTRLSIL.

V is TRBV29-1 and J is TRBJ2-7; TRBD2 aligns across 9 bases. J gave up 0 bases and V 6 bases, and 12 bases lay outside the gene matches. The CDR3 contains 16 residues. Looked up from germline, CDR1 is SQVTM and CDR2 is ANQGSEA. DNA for the CDR3: TGCAGCGTGGCGGGACTAGCAAAGAAAAGCTCCTACGAGCAGTACTTC. Protein: CSVAGLAKKSSYEQYF.

About this clone itself: The same CDR3 is also encoded by other DNA sequences in this sample. This chain uses TRBV5-4 with TRBJ1-2; 7 nucleotides align to TRBD1. This CDR3 spans 13 amino acids. V lost 0 bases and J lost 4; bases outside the gene matches: 0. The germline V gene encodes CDR1 SGHNT and CDR2 YYREEE (reference sequence). CDR3 coding DNA: TGTGCCAGCAGCTTGGACAGGGGCTATGGCTACACCTTC. Translating it yields CASSLDRGYGYTF.

The chain has TRBV28 and TRBJ1-2, with a tentative D call TRBD1 (5 bases). Germline loops: CDR1 MDHEN, CDR2 SYDVKM. The germline V and J ends were trimmed by 6 bases and 0 bases, with 20 bases remaining between them. The CDR3 covers 17 residues. Here the CDR3 DNA reads TGTGCCAGCAGCTCAACCGTCGGGGGAGCTTCTAACTATGGCTACACCTTC. Translated: CASSSTVGGASNYGYTF.

This rearrangement joins TRBV6-6 to TRBJ2-7; D not resolved. Germline CDR1 reads MNHNY; CDR2 reads SVGAGI (reference sequence). Between the trimmed V and J ends, which lost 0 bases and 7 bases, there was a span of 16 bases. CDR3 length: 15 amino acids. CDR3 loop: CASSYSRLPSVEQYF. In DNA form, the CDR3 reads TGTGCCAGCAGTTACTCGCGGCTACCGAGTGTAGAGCAGTACTTC.

Concerning this clone itself: Germline is not matched at one junction end, which may reflect a read error. The rearrangement links TRBV6-5 to TRBJ2-7; 7 positions agree with TRBD2. The CDR3 has 16 residues. Looked up from germline, CDR1 is MNHEY and CDR2 is SVGAGI. Here the CDR3 reads CASSYVGGGSSHEQYF. The CDR3 DNA sequence: TGTGCCAGCAGTTACGTTGGCGGGGGTAGCTCCCACGAGCAGTACTTC.

V gene TRBV19 combines with J gene TRBJ2-3; D is perhaps TRBD2 (5 bases). The germline CDR1 and CDR2 sequences are LNHDA and SQIVND (reference sequence). This CDR3 has 14 residues. V lost 7 bases, J lost 1 base, and 12 bases lay in between. The CDR3 reads CASTREGGTDTQYF. CDR3 nucleotides: TGTGCCAGTACTCGGGAAGGTGGCACAGATACGCAGTATTTT.

This chain connects TRBV7-2 to TRBJ2-7, with D maybe TRBD2 (6 bases). The CDR3 covers 13 residues. The V gene's germline CDR1 is SGHTA and CDR2 FQGNSA. Trimming took off 4 bases at V and 6 bases at J, with 13 bases between the two ends. The CDR3 DNA follows: TGTGCCAGCAGCTCGGGACTCCTCCCCGAGCAGTACTTC. Its protein product is CASSSGLLPEQYF.

This sequence joins TRBV4-1 and TRBJ2-7; no definite D call. Germline CDR1 is MGHRA and CDR2 is YSYEKL. V was trimmed by 4 bases and J by 0 bases, leaving 13 bases between them. The CDR3 loop spans 15 amino acids. This chain's CDR3 is CASSLESQVSYEQYF. CDR3 bases: TGCGCCAGCAGCCTGGAATCTCAGGTCTCCTACGAGCAGTACTTC.

This clone was observed a handful of times. This chain connects TRBV5-1 to TRBJ1-5; no clear D gene. The CDR3 totals 13 residues. With 0 bases removed from V and 4 bases from J, the gap between germline ends came to 5 bases. Germline V gene sequence: CDR1 SGHRS, CDR2 YFSETQ. In nucleotides, the CDR3 is TGCGCCAGCAGCTTGGCTGTGAATCAGCCCCAGCATTTT. It is translated as CASSLAVNQPQHF.

This chain connects TRBV5-1 to TRBJ2-5; the D gene is possibly TRBD2 (5 bases). The J call is doubtful: the DNA matches TRBJ2-7 better. CDR3 length: 17 amino acids. Germline-derived CDR1 and CDR2 are SGHRS and YFSETQ. For the CDR3, the DNA is TGCGCCAGCAGCTTTGAGCTGGTACTAGGGATACCCTACGAGCAGTACTTC. Protein sequence: CASSFELVLGIPYEQYF.

This clone was detected once. This CDR3 reads CASSLVQVNTEAFF. For the CDR3, the DNA is TGTGCCAGCAGCTTAGTACAGGTAAACACTGAAGCTTTCTTT. The rearrangement uses TRBV11-2 and TRBJ1-1; D may be TRBD1 (5 bases). Looked up from germline, CDR1 is SGHAT and CDR2 is FQNNGV. This CDR3 is built from 14 residues. Deletions cut 1 base from V and 2 bases from J, with 8 bases between. The complete variable domain, with remaining parts taken from reference TRBV11-2 and TRBJ1-1, reads EAGVAQSPRYKIIEKRQSVAFWCNPISGHATLYWYQQILGQGPKLLIQFQNNGVVDDSQLPKDRFSAERLKGVDSTLKIQPAKLEDSAVYLCASSLVQVNTEAFFGQGTRLTVV.